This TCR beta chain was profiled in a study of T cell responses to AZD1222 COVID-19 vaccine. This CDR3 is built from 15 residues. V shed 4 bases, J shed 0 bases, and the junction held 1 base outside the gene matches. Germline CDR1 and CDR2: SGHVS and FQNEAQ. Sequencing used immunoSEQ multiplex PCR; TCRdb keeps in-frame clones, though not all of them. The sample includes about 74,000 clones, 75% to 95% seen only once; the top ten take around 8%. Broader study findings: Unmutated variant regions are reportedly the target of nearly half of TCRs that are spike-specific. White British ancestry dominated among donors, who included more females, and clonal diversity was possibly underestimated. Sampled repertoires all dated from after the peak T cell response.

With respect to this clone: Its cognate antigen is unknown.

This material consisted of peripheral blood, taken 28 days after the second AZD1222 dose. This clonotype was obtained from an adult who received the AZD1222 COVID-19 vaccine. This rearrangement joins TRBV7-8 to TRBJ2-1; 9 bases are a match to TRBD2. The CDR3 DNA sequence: TGTGCCAGCAGCTCACTAGCGGGCTCCTACAATGAGCAGTTCTTC. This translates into CASSSLAGSYNEQFF.